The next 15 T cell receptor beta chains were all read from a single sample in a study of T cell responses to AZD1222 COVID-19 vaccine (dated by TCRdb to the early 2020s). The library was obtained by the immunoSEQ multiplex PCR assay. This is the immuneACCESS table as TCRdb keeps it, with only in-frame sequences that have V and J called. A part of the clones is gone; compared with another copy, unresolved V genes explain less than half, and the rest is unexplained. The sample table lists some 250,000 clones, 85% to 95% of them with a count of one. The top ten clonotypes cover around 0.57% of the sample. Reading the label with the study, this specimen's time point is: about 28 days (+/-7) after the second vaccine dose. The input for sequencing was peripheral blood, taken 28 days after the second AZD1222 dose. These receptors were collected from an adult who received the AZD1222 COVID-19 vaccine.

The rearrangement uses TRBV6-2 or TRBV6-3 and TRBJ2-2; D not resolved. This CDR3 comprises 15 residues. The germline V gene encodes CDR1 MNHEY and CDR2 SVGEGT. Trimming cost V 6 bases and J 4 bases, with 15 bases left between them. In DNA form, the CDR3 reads TGTGCCAGCAGCGTGGGTGGCGTCGGCACCGGGGAGCTGTTTTTT. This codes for CASSVGGVGTGELFF.

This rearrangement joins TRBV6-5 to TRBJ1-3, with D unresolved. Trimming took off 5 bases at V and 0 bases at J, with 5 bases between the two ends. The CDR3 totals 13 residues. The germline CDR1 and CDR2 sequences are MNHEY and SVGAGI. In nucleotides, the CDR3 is TGTGCCAGCAGTCATCCCTCTGGAAACACCATATATTTT. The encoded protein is CASSHPSGNTIYF.

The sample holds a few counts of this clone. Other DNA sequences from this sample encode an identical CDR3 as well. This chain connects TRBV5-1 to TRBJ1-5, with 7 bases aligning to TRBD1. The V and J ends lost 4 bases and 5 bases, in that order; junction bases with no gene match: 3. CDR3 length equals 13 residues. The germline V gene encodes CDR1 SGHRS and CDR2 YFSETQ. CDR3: CASSIDRDQPQHF. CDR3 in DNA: TGCGCCAGCAGCATTGACAGGGATCAGCCCCAGCATTTT. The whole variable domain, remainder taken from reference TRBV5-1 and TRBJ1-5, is KAGVTQTPRYLIKTRGQQVTLSCSPISGHRSVSWYQQTPGQGLQFLFEYFSETQRNKGNFPGRFSGRQFSNSRSEMNVSTLELGDSALYLCASSIDRDQPQHFGDGTRLSIL.

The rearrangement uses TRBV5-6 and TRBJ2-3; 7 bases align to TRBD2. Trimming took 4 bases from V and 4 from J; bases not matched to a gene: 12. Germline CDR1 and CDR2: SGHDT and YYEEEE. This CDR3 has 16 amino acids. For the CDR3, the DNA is TGTGCCAGCAGCCACCCGGATCCCGGGGGGTCAGATACGCAGTATTTT. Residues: CASSHPDPGGSDTQYF.

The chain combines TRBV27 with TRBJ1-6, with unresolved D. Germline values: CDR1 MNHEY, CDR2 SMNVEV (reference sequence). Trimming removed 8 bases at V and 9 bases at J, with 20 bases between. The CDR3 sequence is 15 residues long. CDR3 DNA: TGTGCCAGCGGCCAACAGACTACCGGTAGTTCACCCCTCCACTTT. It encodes CASGQQTTGSSPLHF.

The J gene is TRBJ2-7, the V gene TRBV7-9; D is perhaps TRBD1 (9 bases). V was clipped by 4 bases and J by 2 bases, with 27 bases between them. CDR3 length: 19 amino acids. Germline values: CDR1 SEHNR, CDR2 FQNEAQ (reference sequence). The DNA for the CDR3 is TGTGCCAGCAGCTCCAACAGGGGGCGTGGGACTAGTGAACCCTACGAGCAGTACTTC. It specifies CASSSNRGRGTSEPYEQYF.

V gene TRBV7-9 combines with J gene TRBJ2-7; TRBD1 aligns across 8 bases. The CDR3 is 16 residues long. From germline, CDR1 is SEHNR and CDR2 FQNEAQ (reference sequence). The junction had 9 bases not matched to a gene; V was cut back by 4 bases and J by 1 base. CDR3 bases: TGTGCCAGCAGCTCCGTGGACAGGGTTGGGTCCTACGAGCAGTACTTC. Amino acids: CASSSVDRVGSYEQYF.

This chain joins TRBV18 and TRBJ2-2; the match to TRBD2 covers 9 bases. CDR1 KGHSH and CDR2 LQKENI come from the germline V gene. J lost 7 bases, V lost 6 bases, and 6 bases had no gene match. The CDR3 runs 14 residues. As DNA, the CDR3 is TGTGCCAGCTCCTCGGGACTAGCAATCGGGGAGCTGTTTTTT. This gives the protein CASSSGLAIGELFF.

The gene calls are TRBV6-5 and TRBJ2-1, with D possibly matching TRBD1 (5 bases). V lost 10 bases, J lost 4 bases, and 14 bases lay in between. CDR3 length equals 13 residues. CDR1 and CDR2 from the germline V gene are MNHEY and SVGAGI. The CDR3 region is CATAGRAYNEQFF. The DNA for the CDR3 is TGTGCCACCGCTGGCAGGGCTTACAATGAGCAGTTCTTC.

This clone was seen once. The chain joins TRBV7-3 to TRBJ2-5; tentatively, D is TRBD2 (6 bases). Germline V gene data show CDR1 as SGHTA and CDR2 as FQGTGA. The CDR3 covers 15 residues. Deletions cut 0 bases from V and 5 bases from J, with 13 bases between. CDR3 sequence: CASSLTVKAGETQYF. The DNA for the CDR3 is TGTGCCAGCAGCTTAACAGTCAAGGCGGGGGAGACCCAGTACTTC.

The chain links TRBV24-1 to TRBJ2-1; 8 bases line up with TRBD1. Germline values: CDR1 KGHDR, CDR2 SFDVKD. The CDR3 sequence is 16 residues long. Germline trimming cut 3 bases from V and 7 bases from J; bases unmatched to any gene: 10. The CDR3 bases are TGTGCCACCAGTGATGTCGGACAGGGCCCCCAGAATGAGCAGTTCTTC. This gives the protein CATSDVGQGPQNEQFF.

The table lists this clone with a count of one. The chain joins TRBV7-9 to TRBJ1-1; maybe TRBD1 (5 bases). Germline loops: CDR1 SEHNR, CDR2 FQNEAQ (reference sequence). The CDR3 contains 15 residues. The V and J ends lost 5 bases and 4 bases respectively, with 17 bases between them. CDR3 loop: CASSPSQWTTTEAFF. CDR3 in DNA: TGTGCCAGCAGCCCTAGTCAGTGGACAACCACTGAAGCTTTCTTT.

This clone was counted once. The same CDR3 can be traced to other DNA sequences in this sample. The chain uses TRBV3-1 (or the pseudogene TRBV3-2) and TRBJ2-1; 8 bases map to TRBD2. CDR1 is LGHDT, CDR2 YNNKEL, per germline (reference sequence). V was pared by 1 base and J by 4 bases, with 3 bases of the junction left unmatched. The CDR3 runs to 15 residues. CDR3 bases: TGTGCCAGCAGCCAAGGGAGCGGGAGTTACAATGAGCAGTTCTTC. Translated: CASSQGSGSYNEQFF.

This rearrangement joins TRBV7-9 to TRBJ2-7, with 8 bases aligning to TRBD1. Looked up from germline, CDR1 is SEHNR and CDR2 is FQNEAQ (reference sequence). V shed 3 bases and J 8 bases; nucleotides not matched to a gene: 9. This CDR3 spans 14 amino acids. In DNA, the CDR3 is TGTGCCAGCAGCTTGACAGGGGAAGTTTCCCAGCAGTACTTC. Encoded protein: CASSLTGEVSQQYF.

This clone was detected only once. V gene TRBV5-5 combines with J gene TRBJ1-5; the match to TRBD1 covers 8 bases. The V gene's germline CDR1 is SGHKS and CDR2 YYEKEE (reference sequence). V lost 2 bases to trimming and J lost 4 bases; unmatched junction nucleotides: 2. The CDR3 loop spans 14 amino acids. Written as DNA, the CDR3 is TGTGCCAGCAGCTTACGACAGGGGAATCAGCCCCAGCATTTT. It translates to CASSLRQGNQPQHF.